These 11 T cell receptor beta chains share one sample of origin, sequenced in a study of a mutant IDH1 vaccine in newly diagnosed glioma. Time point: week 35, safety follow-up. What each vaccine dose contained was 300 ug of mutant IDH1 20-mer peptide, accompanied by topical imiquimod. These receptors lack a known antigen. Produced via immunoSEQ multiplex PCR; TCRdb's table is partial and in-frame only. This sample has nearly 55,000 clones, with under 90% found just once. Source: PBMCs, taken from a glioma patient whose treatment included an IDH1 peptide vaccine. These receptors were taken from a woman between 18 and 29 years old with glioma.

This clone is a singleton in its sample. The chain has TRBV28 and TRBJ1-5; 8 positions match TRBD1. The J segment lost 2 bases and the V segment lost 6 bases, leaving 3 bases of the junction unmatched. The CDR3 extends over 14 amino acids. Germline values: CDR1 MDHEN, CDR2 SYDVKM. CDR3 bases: TGTGCCAGCAGCCCGGACAGGGGCAATCAGCCCCAGCATTTT. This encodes CASSPDRGNQPQHF.

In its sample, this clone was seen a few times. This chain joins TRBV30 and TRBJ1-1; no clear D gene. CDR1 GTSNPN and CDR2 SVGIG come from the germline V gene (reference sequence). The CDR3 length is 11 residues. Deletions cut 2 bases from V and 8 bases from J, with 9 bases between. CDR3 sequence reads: CAWSLGREAFF. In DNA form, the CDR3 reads TGTGCCTGGAGTCTGGGGAGGGAAGCTTTCTTT. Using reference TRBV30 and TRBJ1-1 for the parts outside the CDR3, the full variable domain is SQTIHQWPATLVQPVGSPLSLECTVEGTSNPNLYWYRQAAGRGLQLLFYSVGIGQISSEVPQNLSASRPQDRQFILSSKKLLLSDSGFYLCAWSLGREAFFGQGTRLTVV.

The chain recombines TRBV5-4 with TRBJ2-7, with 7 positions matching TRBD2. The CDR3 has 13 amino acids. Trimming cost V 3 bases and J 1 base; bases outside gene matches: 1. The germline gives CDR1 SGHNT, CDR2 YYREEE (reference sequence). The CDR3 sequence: CASSSGLSYEQYF. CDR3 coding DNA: TGTGCCAGCAGCTCGGGACTATCCTACGAGCAGTACTTC.

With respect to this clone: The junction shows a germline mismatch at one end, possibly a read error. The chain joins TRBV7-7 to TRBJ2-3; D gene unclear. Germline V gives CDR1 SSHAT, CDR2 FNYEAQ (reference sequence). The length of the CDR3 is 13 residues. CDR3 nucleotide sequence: TGTGCTAGCAGTCCCGGGCAGACAGATACGCAGTATTTT. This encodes CASSPGQTDTQYF.

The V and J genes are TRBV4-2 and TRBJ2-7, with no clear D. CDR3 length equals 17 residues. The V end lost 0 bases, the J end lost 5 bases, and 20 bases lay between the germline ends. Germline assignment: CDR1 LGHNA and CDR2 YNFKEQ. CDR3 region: CASSQDLSYSSLDEQYF. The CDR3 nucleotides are TGTGCCAGCAGCCAAGATCTCTCGTACAGTTCCTTGGACGAGCAGTACTTC.

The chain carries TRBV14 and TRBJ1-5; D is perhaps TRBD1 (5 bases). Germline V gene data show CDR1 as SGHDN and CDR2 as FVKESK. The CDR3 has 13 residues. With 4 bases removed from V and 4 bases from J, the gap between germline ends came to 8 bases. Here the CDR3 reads CASSPRGNQPQHF. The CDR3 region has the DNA TGTGCCAGCAGCCCTAGGGGAAATCAGCCCCAGCATTTT.

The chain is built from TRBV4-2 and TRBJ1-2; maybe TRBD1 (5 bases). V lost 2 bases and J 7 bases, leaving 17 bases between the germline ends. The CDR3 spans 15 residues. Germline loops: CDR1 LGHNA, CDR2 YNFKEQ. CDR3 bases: TGTGCCAGCAGCCAAATGTCCGGGACCCGGGGTGGCTACACCTTC. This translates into CASSQMSGTRGGYTF.

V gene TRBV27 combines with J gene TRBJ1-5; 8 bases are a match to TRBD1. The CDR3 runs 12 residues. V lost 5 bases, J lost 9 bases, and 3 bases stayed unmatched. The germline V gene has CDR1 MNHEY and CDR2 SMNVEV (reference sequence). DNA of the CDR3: TGTGCCAGCAGTCCGACAGGGGCGCCCCAGCATTTT. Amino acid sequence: CASSPTGAPQHF.

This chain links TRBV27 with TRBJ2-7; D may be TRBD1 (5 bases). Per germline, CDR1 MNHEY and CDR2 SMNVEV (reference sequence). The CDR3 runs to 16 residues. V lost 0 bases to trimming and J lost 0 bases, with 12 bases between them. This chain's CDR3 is CASSLSAGHLSYEQYF. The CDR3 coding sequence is TGTGCCAGCAGTTTATCAGCAGGACACCTCTCCTACGAGCAGTACTTC.

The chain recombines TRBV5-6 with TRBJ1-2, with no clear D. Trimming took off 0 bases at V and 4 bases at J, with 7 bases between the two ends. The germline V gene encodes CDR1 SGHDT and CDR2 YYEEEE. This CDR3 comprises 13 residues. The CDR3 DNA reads TGTGCCAGCAGCTTGGAGGCAGCCTATGGCTACACCTTC. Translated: CASSLEAAYGYTF.

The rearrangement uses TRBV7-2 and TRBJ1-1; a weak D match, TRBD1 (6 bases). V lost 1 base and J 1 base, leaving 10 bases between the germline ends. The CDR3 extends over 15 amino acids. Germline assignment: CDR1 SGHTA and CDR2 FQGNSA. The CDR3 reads CASSLDGGANTEAFF. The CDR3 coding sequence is TGTGCCAGCAGCTTAGACGGGGGCGCGAACACTGAAGCTTTCTTT. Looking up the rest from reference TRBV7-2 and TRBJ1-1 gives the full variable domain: GAGVSQSPSNKVTEKGKDVELRCDPISGHTALYWYRQSLGQGLEFLIYFQGNSAPDKSGLPSDRFSAERTGGSVSTLTIQRTQQEDSAVYLCASSLDGGANTEAFFGQGTRLTVV.